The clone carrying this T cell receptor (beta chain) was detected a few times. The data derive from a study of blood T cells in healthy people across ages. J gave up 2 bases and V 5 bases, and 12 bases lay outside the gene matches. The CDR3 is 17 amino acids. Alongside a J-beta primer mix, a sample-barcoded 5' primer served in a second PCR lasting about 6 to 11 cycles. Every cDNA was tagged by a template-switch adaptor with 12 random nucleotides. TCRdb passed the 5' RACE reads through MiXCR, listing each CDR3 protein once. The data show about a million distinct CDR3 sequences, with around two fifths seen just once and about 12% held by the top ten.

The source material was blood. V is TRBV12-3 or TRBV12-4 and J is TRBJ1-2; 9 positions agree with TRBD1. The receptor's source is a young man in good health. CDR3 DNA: TGTGCCAGCAGTACCCCGGACAGGGGTTTGGAAAACTATGGCTACACCTTC. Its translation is CASSTPDRGLENYGYTF.